The entry below describes one T cell receptor beta chain. The antigen remains undetermined. This sample was taken from a study of shared clonotypes between healthy human individuals. Study-wide results and limits: Only blood was sampled, and tissue TCR repertoires likely differ from blood ones.

CDR1 is SGHNT and CDR2 is YYREEE in the germline V gene (reference sequence). With 4 bases removed from V and 0 bases from J, the gap between germline ends came to 7 bases. The CDR3 is made up of 14 amino acids. TCRdb's copy holds only in-frame clones and misses some; the assay was immunoSEQ multiplex PCR. The table lists almost 750,000 clones, over 55% of them singletons, with 1.8% in the top ten. This TCR was recovered from a woman in her twenties or thirties in good health. V is TRBV5-4 and J is TRBJ2-2; D ambiguous. The sample was memory CD4+ T cells sorted from blood. Subset noted: CD45RA-negative fraction. The CDR3 loop reads CASSPPANTGELFF. The CDR3 DNA sequence: TGTGCCAGCAGCCCCCCGGCGAACACCGGGGAGCTGTTTTTT.